The 4 T cell receptor beta chains in this list originate from one sample, sequenced in a study of blood T cell repertoires in COVID-19. Clones were sequenced by immunoSEQ multiplex PCR, and TCRdb holds only the in-frame ones, with some missing. The repertoire holds some 200,000 clones, with 75% to 85% as singletons. Input material: peripheral blood. The receptors originated from a human donor in a cohort sampled during active COVID-19.

The rearrangement uses TRBV3-1 (or the pseudogene TRBV3-2) and TRBJ1-2, with D perhaps matching TRBD1 (6 bases). The CDR3 runs to 13 residues. V shed 8 bases and J shed 6 bases, with 16 bases lying between them. Germline values: CDR1 LGHDT, CDR2 YNNKEL (reference sequence). CDR3 bases: TGTGCCAGCGCACAGGGAAGGGAGAATGGCTACACCTTC. This gives the protein CASAQGRENGYTF.

The chain has TRBV30 and TRBJ1-1; the D gene is possibly TRBD1 (6 bases). The CDR3 is 15 amino acids. CDR1 and CDR2 from the germline V gene are GTSNPN and SVGIG (reference sequence). V lost 2 bases and J 0 bases, leaving 13 bases between the germline ends. The DNA for the CDR3 is TGTGCCTGGAGTCGTTACGGGACACTGAACACTGAAGCTTTCTTT. This gives the protein CAWSRYGTLNTEAFF.

The chain is built from TRBV12-3 or TRBV12-4 and TRBJ1-1; a possible D gene is TRBD1 (5 bases). The V and J ends lost 6 bases and 4 bases respectively, with 12 bases between them. CDR3 length: 13 residues. The DNA of the CDR3 is TGTGCCAGCAGGCAGGGTTGGGGCACTGAAGCTTTCTTT. This codes for CASRQGWGTEAFF.

This clone came up a few times. J is TRBJ2-3 and V is TRBV3-1 (or the pseudogene TRBV3-2), with 9 bases fitting TRBD2. Germline values: CDR1 LGHDT, CDR2 YNNKEL (reference sequence). The ends lost 2 bases at V and 0 bases at J; junction bases unmatched: 6. The CDR3 totals 17 residues. Here the CDR3 reads CASSQSLAGTSTDTQYF. The CDR3 DNA follows: TGTGCCAGCAGCCAATCGCTAGCGGGAACTAGCACAGATACGCAGTATTTT.